This paragraph reports one T cell receptor beta chain. The data stem from a study of blood T cell repertoires in COVID-19. Across the whole study: Sample material is recorded as cDNA or gDNA derived from T cells, B-cell-depleted T cells, or PBMCs.

Sequenced by immunoSEQ multiplex PCR; TCRdb stores in-frame clones only, minus some. In the table there are roughly 380,000 clones, more than 75% of which are singletons. The germline gives CDR1 MNHEY, CDR2 SVGAGI. Trimming took 7 bases from V and 10 from J, leaving 23 bases between them. CDR3 length: 15 residues. The chain couples TRBV6-5 to TRBJ2-1; D may be TRBD2 (6 bases). What was sequenced was peripheral blood. The source is a human donor with acute or convalescent COVID-19. The donor label of this sample is uncertain. CDR3 nucleotide sequence: TGTGCCAGCATTACCGGGGACTCGTCATCGGGAGAGCAGTTCTTC. Translating gives CASITGDSSSGEQFF.